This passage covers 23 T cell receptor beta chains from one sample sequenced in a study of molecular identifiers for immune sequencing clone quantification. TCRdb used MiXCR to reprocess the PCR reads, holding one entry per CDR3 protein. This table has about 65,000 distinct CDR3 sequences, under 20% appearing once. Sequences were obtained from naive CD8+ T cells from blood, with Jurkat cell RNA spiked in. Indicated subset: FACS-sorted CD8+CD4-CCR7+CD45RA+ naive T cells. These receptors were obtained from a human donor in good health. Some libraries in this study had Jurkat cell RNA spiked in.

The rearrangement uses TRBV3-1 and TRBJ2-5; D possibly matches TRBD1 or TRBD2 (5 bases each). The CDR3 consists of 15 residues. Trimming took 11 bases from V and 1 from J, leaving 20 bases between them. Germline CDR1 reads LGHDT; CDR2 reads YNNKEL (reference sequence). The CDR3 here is CACGLLMGVQETQYF. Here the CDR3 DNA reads TGTGCCTGCGGCCTCCTTATGGGGGTCCAAGAGACCCAGTACTTC.

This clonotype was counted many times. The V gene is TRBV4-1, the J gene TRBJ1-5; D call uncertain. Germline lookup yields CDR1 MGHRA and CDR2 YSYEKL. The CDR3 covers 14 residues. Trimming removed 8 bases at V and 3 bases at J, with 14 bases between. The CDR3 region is CASSKIGFNQPQHF. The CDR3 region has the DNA TGCGCCAGCTCTAAAATTGGTTTCAATCAGCCCCAGCATTTT.

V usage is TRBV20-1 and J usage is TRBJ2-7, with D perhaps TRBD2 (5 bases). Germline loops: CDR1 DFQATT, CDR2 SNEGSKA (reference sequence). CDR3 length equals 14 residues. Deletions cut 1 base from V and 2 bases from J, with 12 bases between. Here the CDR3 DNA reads TGCAGTGCTAGAGGGGAGATGAGGACCTACGAGCAGTACTTC. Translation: CSARGEMRTYEQYF.

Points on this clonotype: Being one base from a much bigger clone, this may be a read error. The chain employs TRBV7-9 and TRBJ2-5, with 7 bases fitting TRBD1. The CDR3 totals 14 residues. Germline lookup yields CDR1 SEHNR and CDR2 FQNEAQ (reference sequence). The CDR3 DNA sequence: TGTGCCAGCCGGAAGGGGGCTCCCCAAGAGGCCCAGTACTTC. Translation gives CASRKGAPQEAQYF.

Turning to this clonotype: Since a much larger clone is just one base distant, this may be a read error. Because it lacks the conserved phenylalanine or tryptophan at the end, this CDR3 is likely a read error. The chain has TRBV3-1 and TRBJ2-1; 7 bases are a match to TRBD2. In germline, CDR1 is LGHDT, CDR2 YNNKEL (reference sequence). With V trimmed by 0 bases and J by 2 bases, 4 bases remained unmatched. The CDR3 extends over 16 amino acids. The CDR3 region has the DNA TGTGCCAGCAGCCAAGAGTCGGGAGGCCCCTACAATGAGCAGTTCTCC. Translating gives CASSQESGGPYNEQFS.

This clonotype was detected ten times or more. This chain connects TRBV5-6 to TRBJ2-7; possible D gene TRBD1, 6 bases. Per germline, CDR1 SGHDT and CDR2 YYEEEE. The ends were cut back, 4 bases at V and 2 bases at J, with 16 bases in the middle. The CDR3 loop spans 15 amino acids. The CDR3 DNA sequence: TGTGCCAGCAGCCGGACAGCGGCAGGGCCCTACGAGCAGTACTTC. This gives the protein CASSRTAAGPYEQYF.

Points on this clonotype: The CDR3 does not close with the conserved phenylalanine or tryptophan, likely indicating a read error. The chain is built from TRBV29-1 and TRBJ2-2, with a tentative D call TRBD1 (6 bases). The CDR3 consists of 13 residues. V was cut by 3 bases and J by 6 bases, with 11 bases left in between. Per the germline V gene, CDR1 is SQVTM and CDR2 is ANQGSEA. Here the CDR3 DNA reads TGCAGCGTTGATGAATCAGGGGCCGGGGAGCTGTTTTGT. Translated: CSVDESGAGELFC.

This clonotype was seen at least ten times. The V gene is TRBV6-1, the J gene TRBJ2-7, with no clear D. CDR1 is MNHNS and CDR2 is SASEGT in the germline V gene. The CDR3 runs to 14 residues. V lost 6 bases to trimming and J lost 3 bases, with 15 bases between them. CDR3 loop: CASRSGSKDYEQYF. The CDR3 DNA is TGTGCCAGCAGGTCCGGCAGCAAGGACTACGAGCAGTACTTC.

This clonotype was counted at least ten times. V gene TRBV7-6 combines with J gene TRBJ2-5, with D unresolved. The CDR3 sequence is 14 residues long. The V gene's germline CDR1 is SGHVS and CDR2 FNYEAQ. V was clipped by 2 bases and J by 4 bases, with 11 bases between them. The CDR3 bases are TGTGCCAGCAGCTTACTAGGGCCTGGAGAGACCCAGTACTTC. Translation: CASSLLGPGETQYF.

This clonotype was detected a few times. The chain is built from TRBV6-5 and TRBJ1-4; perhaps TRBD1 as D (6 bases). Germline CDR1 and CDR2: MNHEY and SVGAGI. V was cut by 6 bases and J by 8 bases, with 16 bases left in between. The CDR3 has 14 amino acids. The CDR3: CASRAEGVWEKLFF. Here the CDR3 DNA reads TGTGCCAGCAGGGCAGAGGGGGTATGGGAAAAACTGTTTTTT.

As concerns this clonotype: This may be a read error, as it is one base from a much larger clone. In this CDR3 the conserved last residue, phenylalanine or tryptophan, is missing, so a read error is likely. The CDR3 region has the DNA TGTGCCAGCAGCGCGGGACAGCGGGCTTTCTGT. Translation gives CASSAGQRAFC. The rearrangement links TRBV7-9 to TRBJ1-1; 7 positions match TRBD1. This CDR3 is 11 amino acids long. Per germline, CDR1 SEHNR and CDR2 FQNEAQ (reference sequence). V lost 5 bases, J lost 11 bases, and 5 bases stayed unmatched.

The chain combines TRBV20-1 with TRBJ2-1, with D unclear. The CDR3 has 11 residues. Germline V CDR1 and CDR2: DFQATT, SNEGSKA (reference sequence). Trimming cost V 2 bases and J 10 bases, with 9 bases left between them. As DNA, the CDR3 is TGCAGTGCTAGAAGGTCCTGGGAGCAGTTCTTC. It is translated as CSARRSWEQFF.

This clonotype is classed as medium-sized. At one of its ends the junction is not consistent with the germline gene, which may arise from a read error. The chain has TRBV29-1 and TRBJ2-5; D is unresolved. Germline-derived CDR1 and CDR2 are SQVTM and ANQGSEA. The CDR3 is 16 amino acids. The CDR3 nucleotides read TGCAGCGTCGAAGGTAGCCCAGAAGAAACATTGGGGACCCAGTACTTC. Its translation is CSVEGSPEETLGTQYF.

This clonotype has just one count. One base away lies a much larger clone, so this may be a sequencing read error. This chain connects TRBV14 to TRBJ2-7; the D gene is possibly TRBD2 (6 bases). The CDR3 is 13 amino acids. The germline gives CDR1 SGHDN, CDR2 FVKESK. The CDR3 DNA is TGTGCCAGCAGCCTCGGGACTTCCTACGGGCAGTACTTC. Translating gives CASSLGTSYGQYF.

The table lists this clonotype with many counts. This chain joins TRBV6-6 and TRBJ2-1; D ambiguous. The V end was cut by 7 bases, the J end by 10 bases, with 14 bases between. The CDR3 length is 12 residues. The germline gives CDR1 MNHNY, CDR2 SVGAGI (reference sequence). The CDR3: CASTVSANEQFF. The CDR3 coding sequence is TGTGCCAGCACCGTTTCAGCAAACGAGCAGTTCTTC.

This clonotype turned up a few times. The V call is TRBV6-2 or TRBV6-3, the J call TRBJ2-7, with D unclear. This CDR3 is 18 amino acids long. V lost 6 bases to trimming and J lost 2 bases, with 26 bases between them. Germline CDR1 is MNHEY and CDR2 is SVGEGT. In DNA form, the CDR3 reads TGTGCCAGCAGAACCACCTTCCGGACGAGCACTTGGGCCTACGAGCAGTACTTC. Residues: CASRTTFRTSTWAYEQYF.

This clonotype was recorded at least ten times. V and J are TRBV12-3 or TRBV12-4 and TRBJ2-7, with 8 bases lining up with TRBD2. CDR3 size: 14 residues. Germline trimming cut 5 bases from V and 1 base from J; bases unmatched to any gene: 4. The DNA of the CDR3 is TGTGCCAGCAGTCCAGGGACTAGTTCCTACGAGCAGTACTTC. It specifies CASSPGTSSYEQYF.

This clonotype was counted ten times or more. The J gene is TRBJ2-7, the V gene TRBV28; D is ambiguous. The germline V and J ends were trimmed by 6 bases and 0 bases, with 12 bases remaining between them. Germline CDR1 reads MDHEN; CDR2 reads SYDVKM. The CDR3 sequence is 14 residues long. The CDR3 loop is CASSYGVSSYEQYF. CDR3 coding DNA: TGTGCCAGCAGCTATGGGGTAAGCTCCTACGAGCAGTACTTC.

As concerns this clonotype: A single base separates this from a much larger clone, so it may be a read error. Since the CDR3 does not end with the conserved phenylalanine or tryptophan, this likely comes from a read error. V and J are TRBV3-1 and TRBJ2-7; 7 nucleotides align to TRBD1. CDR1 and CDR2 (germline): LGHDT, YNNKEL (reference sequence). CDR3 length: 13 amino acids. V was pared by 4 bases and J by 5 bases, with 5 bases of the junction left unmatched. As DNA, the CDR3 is TGTGCCAGCAGCCCCACAGGGGTAAACGAGCAGTACCTC. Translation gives CASSPTGVNEQYL.

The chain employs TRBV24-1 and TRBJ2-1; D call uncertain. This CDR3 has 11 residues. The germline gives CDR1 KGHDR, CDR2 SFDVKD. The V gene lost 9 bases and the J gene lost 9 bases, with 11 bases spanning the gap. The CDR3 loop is CATEIFGEQFF. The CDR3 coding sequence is TGTGCCACCGAAATATTCGGTGAGCAGTTCTTC.

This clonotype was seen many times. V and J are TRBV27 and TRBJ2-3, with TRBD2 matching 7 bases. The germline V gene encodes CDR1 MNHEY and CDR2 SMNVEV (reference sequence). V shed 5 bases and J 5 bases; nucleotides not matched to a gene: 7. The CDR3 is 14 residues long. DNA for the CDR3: TGTGCCAGCAGTCTCCGGGACTATCGAGATACGCAGTATTTT. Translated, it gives CASSLRDYRDTQYF.

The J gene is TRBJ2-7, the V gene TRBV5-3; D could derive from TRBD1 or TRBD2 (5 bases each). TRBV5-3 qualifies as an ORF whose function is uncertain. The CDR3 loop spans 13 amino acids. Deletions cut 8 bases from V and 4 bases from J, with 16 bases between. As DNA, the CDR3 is TGTGCCAGCAGCACCGTGGGGGTGTACGAGCAGTACTTC. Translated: CASSTVGVYEQYF.

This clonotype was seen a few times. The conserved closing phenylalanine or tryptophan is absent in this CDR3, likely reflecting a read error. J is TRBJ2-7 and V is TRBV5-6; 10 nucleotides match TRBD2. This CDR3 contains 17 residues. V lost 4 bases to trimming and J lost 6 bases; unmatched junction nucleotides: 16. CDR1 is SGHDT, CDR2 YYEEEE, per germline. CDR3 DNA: TGTGCCAGCAGCATGCCCCTAGCGGGAGCAAGGTTGTCCGAGCAGTACTTG. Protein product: CASSMPLAGARLSEQYL.